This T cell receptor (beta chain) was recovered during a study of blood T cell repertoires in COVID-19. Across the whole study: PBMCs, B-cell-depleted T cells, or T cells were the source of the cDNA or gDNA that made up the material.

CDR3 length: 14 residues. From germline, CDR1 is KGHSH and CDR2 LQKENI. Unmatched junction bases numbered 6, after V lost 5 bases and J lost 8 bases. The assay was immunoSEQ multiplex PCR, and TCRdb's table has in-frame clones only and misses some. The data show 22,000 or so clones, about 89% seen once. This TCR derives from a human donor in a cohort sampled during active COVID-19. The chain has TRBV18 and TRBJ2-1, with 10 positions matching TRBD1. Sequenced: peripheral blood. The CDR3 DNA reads TGTGCCAGCTCAAGGACAGGGGGGGATTATGAGCAGTTCTTC. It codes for CASSRTGGDYEQFF.